This TCR beta chain was sequenced for a study of T cell repertoires in cytomegalovirus infection (dated by TCRdb to between 2018 and 2020). Study-wide context: Recently identified HLA-C-restricted CMV epitopes, whose presentation resists viral immunomodulation, were targeted by peptide stimulations together with well-studied HLA-B-restricted epitopes. The HLA type of each donor mattered for the analysis, because public TCR beta signatures pointed to carriage of CMV infection along with the matching HLA type. Study-level results and caveats: In both this cohort and an independent cohort of under 450 donors, the cumulative frequency of public TCR beta family members distinguished carriers of CMV infection plus the relevant HLA type. The ex vivo response was dominated by HLA-C-restricted CMV-specific TCR beta clonotypes, which also provided the single most frequent clonotype in two of eight donors.

This clonotype was observed at least ten times. Its antigen is currently not known. No qualities accompany the bases; no much larger clone lies one base away. Sequencing was carried out with an Illumina HiSeq 1500. The public reads were reanalyzed by TCRdb: fastp trimming at Q25, MiXCR alignment, in-frame beta chains only. Each CDR3 protein gets just one entry, which takes the most common genes and DNA from the rows behind it. The sample table shows around 360,000 distinct CDR3 sequences, and roughly a third are seen once. Of the sample, roughly 12% falls within the top ten clones. Explained via the paper, the treatment or condition label denotes: in vitro stimulation with specific CMV peptide epitopes to enrich CMV-specific T cells. A distance of 4 bases separates the germline ends of V and J, which lose 5 bases and 0 bases respectively. The CDR1 and CDR2 encoded by the germline V gene (reference sequence) are LNHDA and SQIVND. The CDR3 holds 12 amino acids from the cysteine to the phenylalanine. Of the read, only the CDR3 DNA is kept; its 36 bases are in frame from base 1.

Here the chain combines TRBV19 and TRBJ1-2; no D segment can be confidently identified. The material was cultured PBMCs, obtained from culture after CMV antigen stimulation. The receptor's source is a human donor in good health (CMV status not recorded). Some clones in this sample may be carry-over from other donors' samples. The CDR3 amino acid sequence is: CASSGTNYGYTF. The sequenced DNA: TGTGCCAGTAGTGGGACTAACTATGGCTACACCTTC. Extended through the reference TRBV19 and TRBJ1-2 proteins, this CDR3 yields the full variable domain: DGGITQSPKYLFRKEGQNVTLSCEQNLNHDAMYWYRQDPGQGLRLIYYSQIVNDFQKGDIAEGYSVSREKKESFPLTVTSAQKNPTAFYLCASSGTNYGYTFGSGTRLTVV.